A single sample is the source of the 13 T cell receptor beta chains below, sequenced in a study of blood T cell repertoires in COVID-19 (dated by TCRdb to the early 2020s). The library was made by the immunoSEQ multiplex PCR assay. Sourced from immuneACCESS, this table was stored by TCRdb with only in-frame sequences that have V and J called. A share of the clones is absent; for the studies checked, an unresolved V gene accounts for under half, and the remainder has no known explanation. This sample has over 150,000 clones in its table, and roughly 71% of those were observed once. In total, the top ten clones hold 3.7% of the sample. The sequenced sample was peripheral blood. The receptors shown here come from a woman aged 80 or over with acute or convalescent COVID-19.

The chain couples TRBV6-5 to TRBJ1-2, with D tentatively TRBD1 (5 bases). Germline loops: CDR1 MNHEY, CDR2 SVGAGI. V was cut by 10 bases and J by 14 bases, with 26 bases left in between. The CDR3 spans 13 residues. CDR3 sequence: CANAQRGKGETTF. CDR3 nucleotides: TGTGCCAACGCACAGCGGGGGAAGGGAGAAACAACCTTC.

The chain links TRBV7-6 to TRBJ2-6; TRBD1 might be the D (5 bases). Per germline, CDR1 SGHVS and CDR2 FNYEAQ. The length of the CDR3 is 19 residues. Trimming took 2 bases from V and 0 from J, leaving 17 bases between them. In DNA, the CDR3 is TGTGCCAGCAGCTTACCGACAGAACTCGGTCTCTCTGGGGCCAACGTCCTGACTTTC. Translating gives CASSLPTELGLSGANVLTF.

J is TRBJ2-1 and V is TRBV7-7, with 7 bases that match TRBD1. The CDR3 length is 17 residues. The germline CDR1 and CDR2 sequences are SSHAT and FNYEAQ (reference sequence). V shed 5 bases and J 0 bases; nucleotides not matched to a gene: 10. CDR3 protein: CASSLEGGLSSYNEQFF. The DNA of the CDR3 is TGTGCCAGCAGCCTGGAAGGGGGCCTTTCCTCCTACAATGAGCAGTTCTTC.

The CDR3: CASSPRGESYNSPLHF. The CDR3 DNA sequence: TGCGCCAGCAGCCCCAGGGGTGAGTCCTATAATTCACCCCTCCACTTT. The rearrangement uses TRBV5-1 and TRBJ1-6; perhaps TRBD1 as D (6 bases). The CDR3 has 16 residues. CDR1 is SGHRS and CDR2 is YFSETQ in the germline V gene. V was cut by 4 bases and J by 1 base, with 12 bases left in between.

This clone was seen a few times. The V gene is TRBV7-2, the J gene TRBJ2-3; 10 bases line up with TRBD1. Germline V gene lookup returns CDR1 SGHTA and CDR2 FQGNSA. The J segment lost 6 bases and the V segment lost 5 bases, leaving 14 bases of the junction unmatched. The CDR3 covers 17 residues. Written as DNA, the CDR3 is TGTGCCAGCAGCCGCCATCCCCCGGGACAGGGGTCGGATACGCAGTATTTT. Amino acids: CASSRHPPGQGSDTQYF.

The gene calls are TRBV18 and TRBJ1-4; TRBD1 matches at 7 bases. V gave up 3 bases and J gave up 7 bases; unmatched junction bases: 2. Germline V lookup: CDR1 KGHSH, CDR2 LQKENI. The CDR3 sequence is 13 residues long. The CDR3 region has the DNA TGTGCCAGCTCACCGGGGACAGTTGAAAAACTGTTTTTT. Amino acid sequence: CASSPGTVEKLFF.

In its sample, this clone was seen a few times. This chain joins TRBV3-1 (or the pseudogene TRBV3-2) and TRBJ1-3; tentatively, D is TRBD1 (5 bases). There are 17 residues in the CDR3. The germline V and J ends were trimmed by 0 bases and 0 bases, with 12 bases remaining between them. Germline assignment: CDR1 LGHDT and CDR2 YNNKEL (reference sequence). CDR3 DNA sequence: TGTGCCAGCAGCCAAGATTCGGGGGGACTCTCTGGAAACACCATATATTTT. It yields the protein CASSQDSGGLSGNTIYF.

The rearrangement joins TRBV5-4 to TRBJ2-6; 7 nucleotides align to TRBD1. The germline V gene has CDR1 SGHNT and CDR2 YYREEE (reference sequence). Trimming at V came to 5 bases and at J to 2 bases, leaving 10 bases not matched to a gene. The CDR3 covers 17 residues. The CDR3 DNA is TGTGCCAGCAGGTCTGTGAAGGGGGCGCCTGGGGCCAACGTCCTGACTTTC. Translating gives CASRSVKGAPGANVLTF.

The chain uses TRBV6-9 and TRBJ2-5; 7 bases are shared with TRBD1. V was clipped by 2 bases and J by 6 bases; unmatched bases: 15. This CDR3 has 17 amino acids. The germline gives CDR1 MNHGY, CDR2 SVAAGI. CDR3 protein: CASSYRAQGSVVKTQYF. In DNA, the CDR3 is TGTGCCAGCAGTTATCGGGCACAGGGGTCAGTAGTTAAGACCCAGTACTTC.

This clone was counted ten times or more. The V call is TRBV6-1, the J call TRBJ1-5; possibly TRBD1 for D (5 bases). Trimming stripped 2 bases from V and 3 bases from J, with 11 bases between. Germline loops: CDR1 MNHNS, CDR2 SASEGT. The CDR3 consists of 15 residues. As DNA, the CDR3 is TGTGCCAGCAGTGAATCGGCAGGGAACAATCAGCCCCAGCATTTT. Protein product: CASSESAGNNQPQHF.

V gene TRBV5-6 combines with J gene TRBJ1-5; the D gene is possibly TRBD1 (5 bases). Germline V lookup: CDR1 SGHDT, CDR2 YYEEEE. Trimming left V 0 bases short and J 2 bases short, with 9 bases between. CDR3 length: 15 amino acids. CDR3 protein: CASSLAKQGNQPQHF. The CDR3 DNA reads as TGTGCCAGCAGCTTGGCCAAACAGGGCAATCAGCCCCAGCATTTT.

V gene TRBV6-5 combines with J gene TRBJ1-1; possibly TRBD1 for D (5 bases). The V gene's germline CDR1 is MNHEY and CDR2 SVGAGI. Trimming took off 2 bases at V and 6 bases at J, with 16 bases between the two ends. This CDR3 is 15 amino acids long. The CDR3 DNA reads TGTGCCAGCAGTTACAGGGGACTATCAGGCTCTGAAGCTTTCTTT. This translates into CASSYRGLSGSEAFF.

This clone was detected many times. The V and J genes are TRBV6-6 and TRBJ2-5; 8 nucleotides align to TRBD1. Germline V gene lookup returns CDR1 MNHNY and CDR2 SVGAGI (reference sequence). The J segment lost 9 bases and the V segment lost 6 bases, leaving 12 bases of the junction unmatched. The CDR3 contains 14 residues. CDR3: CASSNEQGGRAQYF. CDR3 in DNA: TGTGCCAGCAGCAACGAACAGGGGGGAAGGGCCCAGTACTTC.